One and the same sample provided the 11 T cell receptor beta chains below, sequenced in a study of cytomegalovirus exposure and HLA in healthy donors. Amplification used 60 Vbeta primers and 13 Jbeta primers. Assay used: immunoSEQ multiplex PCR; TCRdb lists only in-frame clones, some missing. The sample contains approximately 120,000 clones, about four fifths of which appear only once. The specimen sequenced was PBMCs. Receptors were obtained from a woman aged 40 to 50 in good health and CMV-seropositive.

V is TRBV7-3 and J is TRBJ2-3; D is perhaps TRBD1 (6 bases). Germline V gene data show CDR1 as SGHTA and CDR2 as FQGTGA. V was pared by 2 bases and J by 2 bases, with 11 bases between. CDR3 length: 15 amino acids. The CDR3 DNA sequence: TGTGCCAGCAGCTTACAACCAGGGGACACAGATACGCAGTATTTT. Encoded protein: CASSLQPGDTDTQYF.

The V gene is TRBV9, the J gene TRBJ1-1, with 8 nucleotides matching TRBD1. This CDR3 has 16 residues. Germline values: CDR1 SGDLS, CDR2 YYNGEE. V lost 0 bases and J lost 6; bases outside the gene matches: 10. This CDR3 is CASSVVSGGARAEAFF. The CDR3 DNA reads TGTGCCAGCAGCGTAGTGTCAGGGGGCGCGAGGGCTGAAGCTTTCTTT. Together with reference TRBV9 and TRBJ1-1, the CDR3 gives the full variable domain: DSGVTQTPKHLITATGQRVTLRCSPRSGDLSVYWYQQSLDQGLQFLIQYYNGEERAKGNILERFSAQQFPDLHSELNLSSLELGDSALYFCASSVVSGGARAEAFFGQGTRLTVV.

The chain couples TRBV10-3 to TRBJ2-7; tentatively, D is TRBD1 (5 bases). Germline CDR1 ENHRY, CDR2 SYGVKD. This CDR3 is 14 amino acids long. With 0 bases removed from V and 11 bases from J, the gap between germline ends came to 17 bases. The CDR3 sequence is CAISESGEPGAEYF. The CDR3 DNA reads TGTGCCATCAGTGAGTCTGGGGAACCTGGGGCGGAGTACTTC.

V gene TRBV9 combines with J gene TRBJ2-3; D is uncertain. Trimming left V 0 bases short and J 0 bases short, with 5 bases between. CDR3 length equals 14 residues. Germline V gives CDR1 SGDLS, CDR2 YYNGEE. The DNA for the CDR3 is TGTGCCAGCAGCGTAGCTCCTAGCACAGATACGCAGTATTTT. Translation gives CASSVAPSTDTQYF. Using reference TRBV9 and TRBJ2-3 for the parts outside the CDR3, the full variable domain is DSGVTQTPKHLITATGQRVTLRCSPRSGDLSVYWYQQSLDQGLQFLIQYYNGEERAKGNILERFSAQQFPDLHSELNLSSLELGDSALYFCASSVAPSTDTQYFGPGTRLTVL.

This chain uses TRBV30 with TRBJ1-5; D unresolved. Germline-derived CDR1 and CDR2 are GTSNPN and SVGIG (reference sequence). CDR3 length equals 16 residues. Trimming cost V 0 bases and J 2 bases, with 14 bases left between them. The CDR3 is CAWSVRVGRRNQPQHF. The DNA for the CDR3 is TGTGCCTGGAGTGTACGTGTGGGGAGACGCAATCAGCCCCAGCATTTT.

The chain's CDR3 is CASSFTGPEAFF. In DNA form, the CDR3 reads TGTGCCAGCAGCTTCACAGGGCCTGAAGCTTTCTTT. The chain couples TRBV5-4 to TRBJ1-1; TRBD1 is a possible D gene (6 bases). CDR1 and CDR2 (germline): SGHNT, YYREEE (reference sequence). The CDR3 is 12 residues long. Between the trimmed V and J ends, which lost 2 bases and 6 bases, there was a span of 8 bases.

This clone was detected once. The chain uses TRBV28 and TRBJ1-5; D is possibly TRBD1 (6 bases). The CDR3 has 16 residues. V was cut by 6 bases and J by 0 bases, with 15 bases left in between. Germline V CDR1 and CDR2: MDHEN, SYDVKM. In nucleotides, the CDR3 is TGTGCCAGCAGGAGAGGGACACCTAATAGCAATCAGCCCCAGCATTTT. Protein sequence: CASRRGTPNSNQPQHF. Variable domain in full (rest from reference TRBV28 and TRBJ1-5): DVKVTQSSRYLVKRTGEKVFLECVQDMDHENMFWYRQDPGLGLRLIYFSYDVKMKEKGDIPEGYSVSREKKERFSLILESASTNQTSMYLCASRRGTPNSNQPQHFGDGTRLSIL.

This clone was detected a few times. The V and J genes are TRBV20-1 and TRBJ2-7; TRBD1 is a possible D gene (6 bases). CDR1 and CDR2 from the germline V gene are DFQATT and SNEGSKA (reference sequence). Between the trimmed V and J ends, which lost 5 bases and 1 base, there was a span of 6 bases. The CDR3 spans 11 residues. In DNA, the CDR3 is TGCAGTGCTCAGGGGTCCTACGAGCAGTACTTC. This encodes CSAQGSYEQYF.

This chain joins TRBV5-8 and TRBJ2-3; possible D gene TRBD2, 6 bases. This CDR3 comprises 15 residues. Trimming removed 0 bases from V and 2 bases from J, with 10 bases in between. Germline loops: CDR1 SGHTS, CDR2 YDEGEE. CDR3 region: CASSLGGANTDTQYF. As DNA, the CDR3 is TGTGCCAGCAGCTTGGGCGGGGCTAACACAGATACGCAGTATTTT.

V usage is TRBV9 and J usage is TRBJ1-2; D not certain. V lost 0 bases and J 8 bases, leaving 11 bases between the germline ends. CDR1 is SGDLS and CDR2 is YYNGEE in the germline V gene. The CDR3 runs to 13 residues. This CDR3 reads CASSVGETGGYTF. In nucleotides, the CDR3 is TGTGCCAGCAGCGTAGGAGAGACGGGGGGCTACACCTTC.

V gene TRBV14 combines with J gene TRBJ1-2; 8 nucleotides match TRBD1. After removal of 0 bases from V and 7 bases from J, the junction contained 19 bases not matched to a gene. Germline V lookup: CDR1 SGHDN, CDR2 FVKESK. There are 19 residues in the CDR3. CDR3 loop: CASSQDEVIQGGLYSGYTF. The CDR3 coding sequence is TGTGCCAGCAGCCAAGATGAGGTAATACAGGGGGGGCTCTATTCTGGCTACACCTTC.